This is a list of T cell receptor beta chains from one sample in a study of shared clonotypes between healthy human individuals. Some clones are missing from TCRdb's copy, which holds only in-frame ones; the method was immunoSEQ multiplex PCR. The top ten hold about 24% of the sample, which has under 850,000 clones, 80% to 95% seen once. Sequences were obtained from naive CD8+ T cells sorted from blood. The receptors come from a man aged 30-40 years in good health. Both conserved end residues are part of each CDR3. Each record gives: clone size, V gene, J gene, D gene, CDR3 DNA, CDR3 protein. A D gene is named only where the DNA matches it firmly. Clone sizes are given selectively: once, few, many, or a class where the clone is expanded.

>.|TRBV10-1|TRBJ2-1|TRBD1
TGCGCCAGCACCCCCCCCAGGGGGCAGTCCTACAATGAGCAGTTCTTC
CASTPPRGQSYNEQFF
>.|TRBV6-5|TRBJ2-1|TRBD1
TGTGCCAGCAGGACAGGGAGCCCCTACAATGAGCAGTTCTTC
CASRTGSPYNEQFF
>.|TRBV25-1|TRBJ1-1|TRBD1
TGTGCCAGCAGTGTCCACAGGACAGGGGGCGCTGAAGCTTTCTTT
CASSVHRTGGAEAFF
>few|TRBV27|TRBJ2-7|.
TGTGCCAGCAGTTTAGGACAGAACTACGAGCAGTACTTC
CASSLGQNYEQYF
>.|TRBV9|TRBJ2-3|.
TGTGCCAGCAGCGGGACAGCCACAGATACGCAGTATTTT
CASSGTATDTQYF
>once|TRBV28|TRBJ1-5|.
TGTGCCAGCAGTCAAATCCGCAGGGCTGGTCAGCCCCAGCATTTT
CASSQIRRAGQPQHF
>.|TRBV7-9|TRBJ2-7|.
TGTGCCAGCAGCTTGATGGGTGCCTACGAGCAGTACTTC
CASSLMGAYEQYF
>.|TRBV29-1|TRBJ2-7|TRBD2
TGCAGCGTAATTAGCGGGAGGGAATACGAGCAGTACTTC
CSVISGREYEQYF
>.|TRBV7-9|TRBJ2-7|.
TGTGCCAGCAGCTTAGTCGAGGTAGCCTACGAGCAGTACTTC
CASSLVEVAYEQYF
>.|TRBV27|TRBJ2-5|.
TGTGCCAGCAGTTTATCGGGGGCCTTGGAGACCCAGTACTTC
CASSLSGALETQYF
>once|TRBV6-5|TRBJ1-1|.
TGTGCCAGCAGCCGACTGAACACTGAAGCTTTCTTT
CASSRLNTEAFF
>.|TRBV19|TRBJ2-7|TRBD1
TGTGCCAGTAGTACGAACAGGGGATGGGAGCAGTACTTC
CASSTNRGWEQYF
>.|TRBV19|TRBJ2-7|TRBD1
TGTGCCAGTACCCCTCCCCCGGGACAGGGTTCCTACGAGCAGTACTTC
CASTPPPGQGSYEQYF
>.|TRBV4-1|TRBJ2-1|.
TGCGCCAGCAGCCAAGATGACGGGTTAGACAATGAGCAGTTCTTC
CASSQDDGLDNEQFF
>.|TRBV30|TRBJ1-3|.
TGTGCCTCGGGCCCCGAAAGAAACACCATATATTTT
CASGPERNTIYF
>.|TRBV6-1|TRBJ2-3|.
TGTGCCAGCAGTCTCATCCTAGCTACAGATACGCAGTATTTT
CASSLILATDTQYF
>few|TRBV4-1|TRBJ2-5|.
TGCGCCAGCAGCTATACCGAGCTCGTGACCCAGTACTTC
CASSYTELVTQYF
>.|TRBV2|TRBJ2-5|TRBD2
TGTGCCAGCAGGGCTCCAGCGGGGGAAGAGACCCAGTACTTC
CASRAPAGEETQYF
>.|TRBV10-3|TRBJ2-3|TRBD2
TGTGCCATCACCGGAAGTAGCGGGAGAAAGGATACGCAGTATTTT
CAITGSSGRKDTQYF
>.|TRBV27|TRBJ1-2|.
TGTGCCAGCAGTTGGGGGCCCGGGGGCTACACCTTC
CASSWGPGGYTF
>.|TRBV9|TRBJ2-2|.
TGTGCCAGCAGCGTAGATCCGGTCGGGAACACCGGGGAGCTGTTTTTT
CASSVDPVGNTGELFF
>.|TRBV27|TRBJ2-7|TRBD1
TGTGCCAGCAGTTTATACCTTGACAGGGGGCGCCGTCTTCCCCGGAACTACGAGCAGTACTTC
CASSLYLDRGRRLPRNYEQYF
>.|TRBV6-1|TRBJ2-7|.
TGTGCCAGCTCGGCCCGGGGTTCCTACGAGCAGTACTTC
CASSARGSYEQYF
>.|TRBV27|TRBJ2-5|TRBD2
TGTGCCTCAAAAAGAACTAGCGGGAACCAAGAGACCCAGTACTTC
CASKRTSGNQETQYF
>.|TRBV9|TRBJ2-1|TRBD1
TGTGCCAGCAGCGTAAGAGGGACAGGGGTTCATGAGCAGTTCTTC
CASSVRGTGVHEQFF
>.|TRBV7-9|TRBJ2-7|.
TGTGCCAGCAGCTTCCCCCCCCGTGATAGCAGGACTTACGAGCAGTACTTC
CASSFPPRDSRTYEQYF
>.|TRBV27|TRBJ2-7|.
TGTGCCAGCAGCCCGCCCCCCGAGCAGTACTTC
CASSPPPEQYF
>once|TRBV9|TRBJ1-2|TRBD1
TGTGCCAGTGACAGGGGGAACTATGGCTACACCTTC
CASDRGNYGYTF
>.|TRBV28|TRBJ2-1|TRBD1
TGTGCCAGCAGTCTCTCAGGGGGCCCCTACAATGAGCAGTTCTTC
CASSLSGGPYNEQFF
>.|TRBV9|TRBJ2-2|TRBD2
TGTGCCAGCAGCCTAGTAGCGGGGGCGAGCACCGGGGAGCTGTTTTTT
CASSLVAGASTGELFF
>.|TRBV7-9|TRBJ2-1|TRBD2
TGTGCCAGCAGCTTACCGACTAGCGCCGAACACAATGAGCAGTTCTTC
CASSLPTSAEHNEQFF